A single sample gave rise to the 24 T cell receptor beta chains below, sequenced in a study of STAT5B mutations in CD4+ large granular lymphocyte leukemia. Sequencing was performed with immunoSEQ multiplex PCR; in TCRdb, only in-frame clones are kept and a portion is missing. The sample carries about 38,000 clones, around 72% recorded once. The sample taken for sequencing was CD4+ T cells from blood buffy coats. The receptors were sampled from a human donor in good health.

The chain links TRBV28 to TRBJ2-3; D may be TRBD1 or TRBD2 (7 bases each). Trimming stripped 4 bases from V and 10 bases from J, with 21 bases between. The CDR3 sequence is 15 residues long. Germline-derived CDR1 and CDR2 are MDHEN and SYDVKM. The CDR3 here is CASSSRTGEGEAQYF. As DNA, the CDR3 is TGTGCCAGCAGTTCACGTACAGGGGAGGGGGAGGCGCAGTATTTT.

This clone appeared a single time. The CDR3 sequence: CASRSEGEAYGYTF. Here the CDR3 DNA reads TGTGCCAGTAGGAGCGAAGGGGAGGCCTATGGCTACACCTTC. This chain connects TRBV19 to TRBJ1-2, with D possibly being TRBD1 (5 bases). The germline V and J ends were trimmed by 6 bases and 4 bases, with 15 bases remaining between them. The CDR3 length is 14 residues. Germline V gives CDR1 LNHDA, CDR2 SQIVND (reference sequence). Looking up the rest from reference TRBV19 and TRBJ1-2 gives the full variable domain: DGGITQSPKYLFRKEGQNVTLSCEQNLNHDAMYWYRQDPGQGLRLIYYSQIVNDFQKGDIAEGYSVSREKKESFPLTVTSAQKNPTAFYLCASRSEGEAYGYTFGSGTRLTVV.

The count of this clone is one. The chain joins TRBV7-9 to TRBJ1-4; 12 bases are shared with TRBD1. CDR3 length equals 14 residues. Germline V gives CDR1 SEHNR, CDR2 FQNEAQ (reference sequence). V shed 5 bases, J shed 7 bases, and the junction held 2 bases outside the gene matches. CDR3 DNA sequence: TGTGCCAGCAGCCCGGGACAGGGGGCTGAAAAACTGTTTTTT. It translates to CASSPGQGAEKLFF.

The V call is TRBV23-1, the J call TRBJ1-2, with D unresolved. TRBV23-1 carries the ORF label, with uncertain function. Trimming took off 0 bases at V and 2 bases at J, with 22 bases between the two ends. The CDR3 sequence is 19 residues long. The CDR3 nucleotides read TGCGCCAGCAGTCAATCAGCCCGAGAGGCTAGAAAGAAGAACTATGGCTACACCTTC. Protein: CASSQSAREARKKNYGYTF.

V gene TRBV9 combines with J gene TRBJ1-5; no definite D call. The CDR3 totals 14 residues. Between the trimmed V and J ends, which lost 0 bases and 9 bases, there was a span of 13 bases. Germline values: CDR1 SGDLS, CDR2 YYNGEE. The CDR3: CASSVGPADGPQHF. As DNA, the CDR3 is TGTGCCAGCAGCGTAGGGCCGGCGGATGGGCCCCAGCATTTT.

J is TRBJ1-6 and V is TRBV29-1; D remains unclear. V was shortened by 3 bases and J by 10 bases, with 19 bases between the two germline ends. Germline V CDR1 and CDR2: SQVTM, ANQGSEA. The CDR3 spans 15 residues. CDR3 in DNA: TGCAGCGTTGACCATGAAACAGAGGTGGCCTCACCCCTCCACTTT. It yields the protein CSVDHETEVASPLHF.

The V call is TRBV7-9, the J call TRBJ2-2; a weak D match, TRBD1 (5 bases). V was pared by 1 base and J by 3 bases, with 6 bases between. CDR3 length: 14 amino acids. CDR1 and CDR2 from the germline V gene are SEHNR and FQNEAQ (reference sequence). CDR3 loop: CASSLVRDTGELFF. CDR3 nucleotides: TGTGCCAGCAGCTTAGTCAGGGACACCGGGGAGCTGTTTTTT.

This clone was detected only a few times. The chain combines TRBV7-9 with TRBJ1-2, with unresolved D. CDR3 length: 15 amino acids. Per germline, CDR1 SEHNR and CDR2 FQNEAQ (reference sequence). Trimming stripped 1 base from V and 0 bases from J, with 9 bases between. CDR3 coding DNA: TGTGCCAGCAGCTTAGTACAGAGCCCTAACTATGGCTACACCTTC. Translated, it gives CASSLVQSPNYGYTF.

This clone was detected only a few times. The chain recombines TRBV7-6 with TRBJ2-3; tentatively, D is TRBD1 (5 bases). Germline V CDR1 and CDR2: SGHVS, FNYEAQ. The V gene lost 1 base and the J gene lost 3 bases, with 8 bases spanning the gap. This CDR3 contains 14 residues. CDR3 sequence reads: CASSLDAGTDTQYF. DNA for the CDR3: TGTGCCAGCAGCTTAGACGCAGGGACAGATACGCAGTATTTT.

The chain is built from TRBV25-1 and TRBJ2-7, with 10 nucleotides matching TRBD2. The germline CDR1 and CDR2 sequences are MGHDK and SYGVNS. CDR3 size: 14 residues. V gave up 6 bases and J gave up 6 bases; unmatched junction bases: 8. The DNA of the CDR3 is TGTGCCAGCAGCAATAGCGGGAGGAGGAGCGAGCAGTACTTC. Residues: CASSNSGRRSEQYF.

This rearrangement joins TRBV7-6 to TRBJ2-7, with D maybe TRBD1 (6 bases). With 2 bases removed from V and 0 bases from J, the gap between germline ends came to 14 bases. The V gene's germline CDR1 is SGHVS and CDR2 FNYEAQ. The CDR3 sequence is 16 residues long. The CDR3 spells CASSLRSGTHSYEQYF. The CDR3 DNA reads TGTGCCAGCAGCTTACGATCCGGGACACACTCCTACGAGCAGTACTTC.

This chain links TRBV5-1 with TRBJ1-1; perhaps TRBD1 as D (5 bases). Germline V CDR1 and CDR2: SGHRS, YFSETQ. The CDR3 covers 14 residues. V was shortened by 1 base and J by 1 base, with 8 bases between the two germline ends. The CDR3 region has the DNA TGCGCCAGCAGCTTGTATAGGGGGAACACTGAAGCTTTCTTT. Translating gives CASSLYRGNTEAFF.

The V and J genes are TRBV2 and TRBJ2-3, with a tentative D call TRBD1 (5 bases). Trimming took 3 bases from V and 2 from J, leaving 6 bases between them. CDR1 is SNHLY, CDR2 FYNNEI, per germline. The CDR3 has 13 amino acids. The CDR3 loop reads CASSEDNTDTQYF. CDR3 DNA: TGTGCCAGCAGTGAGGACAACACAGATACGCAGTATTTT.

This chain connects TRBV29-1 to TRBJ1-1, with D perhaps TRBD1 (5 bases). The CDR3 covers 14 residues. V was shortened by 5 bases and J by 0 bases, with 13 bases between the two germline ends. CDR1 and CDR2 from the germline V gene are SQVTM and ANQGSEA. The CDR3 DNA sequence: TGCAGCGTTAAGACAGCGGGGTTGAACACTGAAGCTTTCTTT. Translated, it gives CSVKTAGLNTEAFF.

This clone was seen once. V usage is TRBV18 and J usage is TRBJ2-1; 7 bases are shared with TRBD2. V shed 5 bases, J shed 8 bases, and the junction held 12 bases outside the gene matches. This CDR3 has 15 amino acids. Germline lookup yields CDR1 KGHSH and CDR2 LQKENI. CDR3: CASSAQAGTGDEQFF. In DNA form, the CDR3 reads TGTGCCAGCTCAGCCCAAGCGGGGACGGGGGATGAGCAGTTCTTC.

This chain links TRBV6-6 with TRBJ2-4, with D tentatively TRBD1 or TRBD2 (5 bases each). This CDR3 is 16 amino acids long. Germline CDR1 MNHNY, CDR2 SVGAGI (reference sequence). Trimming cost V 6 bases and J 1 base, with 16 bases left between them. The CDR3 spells CASSPRQRIAKNIQYF. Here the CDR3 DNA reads TGTGCCAGCAGCCCCCGACAGCGGATTGCCAAAAACATTCAGTACTTC.

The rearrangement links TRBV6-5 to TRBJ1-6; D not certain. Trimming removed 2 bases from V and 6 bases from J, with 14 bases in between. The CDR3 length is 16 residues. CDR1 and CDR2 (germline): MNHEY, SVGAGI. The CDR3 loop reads CASSYRAGRSNSPLHF. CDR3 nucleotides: TGTGCCAGCAGTTACCGGGCGGGGAGGTCTAATTCACCCCTCCACTTT.

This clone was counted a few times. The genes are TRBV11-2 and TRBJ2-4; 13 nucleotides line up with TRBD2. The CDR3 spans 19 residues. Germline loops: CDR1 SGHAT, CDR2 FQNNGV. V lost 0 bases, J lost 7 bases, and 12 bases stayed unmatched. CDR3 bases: TGTGCCAGCAGCTTAGAAGGTGGGGGACTAGCGGGGCGGCGGAACATTCAGTACTTC. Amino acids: CASSLEGGGLAGRRNIQYF.

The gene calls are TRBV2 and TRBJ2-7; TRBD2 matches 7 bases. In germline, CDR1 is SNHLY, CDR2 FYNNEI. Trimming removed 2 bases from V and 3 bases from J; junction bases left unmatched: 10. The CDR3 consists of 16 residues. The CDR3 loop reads CASSEPVGGMFYEQYF. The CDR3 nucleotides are TGTGCCAGCAGTGAACCGGTGGGAGGGATGTTCTACGAGCAGTACTTC.

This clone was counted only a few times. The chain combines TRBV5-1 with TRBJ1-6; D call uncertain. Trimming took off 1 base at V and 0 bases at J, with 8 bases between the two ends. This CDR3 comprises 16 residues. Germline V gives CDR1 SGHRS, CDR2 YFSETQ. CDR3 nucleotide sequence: TGCGCCAGCAGCTTGTCTGGGAGCTCCTATAATTCACCCCTCCACTTT. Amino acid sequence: CASSLSGSSYNSPLHF.

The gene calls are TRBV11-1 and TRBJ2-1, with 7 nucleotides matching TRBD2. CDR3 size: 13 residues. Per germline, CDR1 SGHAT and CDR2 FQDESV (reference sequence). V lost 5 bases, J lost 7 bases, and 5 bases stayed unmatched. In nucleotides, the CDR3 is TGTGCCAGCAGCATTGGGGGGGGAAATGAGCAGTTCTTC. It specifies CASSIGGGNEQFF.

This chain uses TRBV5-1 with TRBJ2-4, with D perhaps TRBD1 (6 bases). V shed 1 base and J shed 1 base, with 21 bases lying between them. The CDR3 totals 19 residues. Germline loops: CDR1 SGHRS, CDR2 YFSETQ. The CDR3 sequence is CASSLSVYTGTGAKNIQYF. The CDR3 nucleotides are TGCGCCAGCAGCTTGTCGGTCTACACAGGGACCGGGGCCAAAAACATTCAGTACTTC.

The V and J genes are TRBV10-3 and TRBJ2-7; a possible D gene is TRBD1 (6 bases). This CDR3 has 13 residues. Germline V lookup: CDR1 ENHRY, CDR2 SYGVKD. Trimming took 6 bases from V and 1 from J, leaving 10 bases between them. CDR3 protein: CAIRSQGSYEQYF. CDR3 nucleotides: TGTGCCATCAGGAGCCAGGGGTCCTACGAGCAGTACTTC.

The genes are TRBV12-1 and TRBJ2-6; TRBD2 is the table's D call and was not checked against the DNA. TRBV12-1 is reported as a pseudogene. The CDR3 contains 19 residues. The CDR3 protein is CASSFDGSGTVSGANVLTF. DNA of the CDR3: TGTGCCAGCAGCTTTGACGGTAGCGGGACGGTATCTGGGGCCAACGTCCTGACTTTC.